Listed here is a single T cell receptor (beta chain). Its antigen is not identified. Its ends do not fully match the called genes, so a read error is possible. Three rounds of nested PCR, following a modified ARM-PCR protocol, produced the TCRbeta library. TCRdb reprocessed the multiplex PCR reads via MiXCR and lists one record per CDR3 protein. The sample includes about 110,000 distinct CDR3 sequences, 75% to 90% of them seen just once. No cell sorting was done before RNA was extracted from the tissue. This sample was taken from a study of tumor and adjacent non-tumor tissue in lung cancer. Study information: The cohort had 12 adenocarcinoma, a couple of squamous cell and 1 small cell patients. Study observations and caveats: Top 100 clones took a larger repertoire share in normal lung.

From germline, CDR1 is SGHNT and CDR2 YENEEA. The CDR3 consists of 17 residues. This sequence joins TRBV11-3 and TRBJ2-1; 10 bases line up with TRBD2. Sequencing was done on a sample of lung tumor tissue. The TCR comes from a man between 65 and 85 years old with non-small cell lung cancer. CDR3 in amino acids: CASSLGLAGVTYNEQFF. CDR3 DNA sequence: TGTGCTAGCAGCTTAGGTCTAGCGGGAGTGACGTACAACGAGCAGTTCTTC.